Below are 18 T cell receptor beta chains sequenced from a single sample in a study of blood T cell repertoires in COVID-19. The table came from immunoSEQ multiplex PCR; TCRdb's copy has only in-frame clones and leaves some out. This repertoire shows a few hundred thousand clones, 84% found once; its top ten account for 1.5%. Sequencing was done on a sample of peripheral blood. These receptor sequences come from a woman aged 40 to 50 who had recovered from COVID-19.

The rearrangement joins TRBV7-6 to TRBJ2-2; tentative D call: TRBD2 (6 bases). The V and J ends lost 2 bases and 3 bases respectively, with 10 bases between them. Germline-derived CDR1 and CDR2 are SGHVS and FNYEAQ. CDR3 length equals 15 residues. CDR3 in amino acids: CASSLPGLYTGELFF. The CDR3 DNA reads as TGTGCCAGCAGCTTACCGGGACTCTACACCGGGGAGCTGTTTTTT. Filled out from reference TRBV7-6 and TRBJ2-2, the complete variable domain reads GAGVSQSPRYKVTKRGQDVALRCDPISGHVSLYWYRQALGQGPEFLTYFNYEAQQDKSGLPNDRFSAERPEGSISTLTIQRTEQRDSAMYRCASSLPGLYTGELFFGEGSRLTVL.

The chain links TRBV27 to TRBJ2-7, with TRBD1 matching 9 bases. Germline loops: CDR1 MNHEY, CDR2 SMNVEV (reference sequence). Trimming at V came to 5 bases and at J to 7 bases, leaving 12 bases not matched to a gene. This CDR3 contains 15 residues. The CDR3 loop reads CASSGAGTGHREQYF. The DNA for the CDR3 is TGTGCCAGCAGTGGCGCCGGGACAGGGCATAGGGAGCAGTACTTC.

The V and J genes are TRBV29-1 and TRBJ1-1, with TRBD1 matching 7 bases. Germline CDR1 SQVTM, CDR2 ANQGSEA. V was clipped by 6 bases and J by 0 bases; unmatched bases: 4. The CDR3 length is 13 residues. The DNA for the CDR3 is TGCAGCGTAACAGGGGCTATGAACACTGAAGCTTTCTTT. Amino acid sequence: CSVTGAMNTEAFF.

This rearrangement joins TRBV19 to TRBJ2-1, with TRBD2 matching 8 bases. The length of the CDR3 is 17 residues. V was pared by 4 bases and J by 3 bases, with 11 bases of the junction left unmatched. Germline V gives CDR1 LNHDA, CDR2 SQIVND (reference sequence). CDR3 DNA: TGTGCCAGTAGTACCATTGGGTTAGCGGGGATCTACAATGAGCAGTTCTTC. This encodes CASSTIGLAGIYNEQFF.

The rearrangement joins TRBV29-1 to TRBJ2-7; tentative D call: TRBD1 (6 bases). V lost 6 bases to trimming and J lost 3 bases, with 27 bases between them. CDR1 and CDR2 from the germline V gene are SQVTM and ANQGSEA. The CDR3 totals 17 residues. This CDR3 is CSVTGFDYYNLGYEQYF. CDR3 nucleotides: TGCAGCGTGACAGGCTTTGACTATTATAACCTCGGCTACGAGCAGTACTTC.

This clone has only one observation. The chain has TRBV29-1 and TRBJ2-7; D may be TRBD1 (5 bases). The germline V and J ends were trimmed by 6 bases and 4 bases, with 13 bases remaining between them. CDR3 length: 12 amino acids. The germline CDR1 and CDR2 sequences are SQVTM and ANQGSEA. CDR3 amino acids: CSVARTGYEQYF. The CDR3 DNA reads TGCAGCGTGGCTCGAACAGGATACGAGCAGTACTTC.

The genes are TRBV13 and TRBJ1-4; D is perhaps TRBD1 (5 bases). Germline V lookup: CDR1 PRHDT, CDR2 FYEKMQ (reference sequence). The germline V and J ends were trimmed by 2 bases and 3 bases, with 13 bases remaining between them. CDR3 length: 16 amino acids. The CDR3 bases are TGTGCCAGCAGCTTAAGGTTAGGACAAGCTAATGAAAAACTGTTTTTT. Encoded protein: CASSLRLGQANEKLFF. The whole variable domain, remainder taken from reference TRBV13 and TRBJ1-4, is AAGVIQSPRHLIKEKRETATLKCYPIPRHDTVYWYQQGPGQDPQFLISFYEKMQSDKGSIPDRFSAQQFSDYHSELNMSSLELGDSALYFCASSLRLGQANEKLFFGSGTQLSVL.

The genes are TRBV28 and TRBJ2-7, with 11 bases that match TRBD1. The CDR3 is made up of 16 amino acids. Germline V CDR1 and CDR2: MDHEN, SYDVKM. The V gene end was trimmed by 2 bases and the J gene end by 4 bases; junction bases not matched to a gene: 7. The CDR3 DNA reads TGTGCCAGCAGTTTAGCGGGACAGGGGGAAAGGTACGAGCAGTACTTC. Protein product: CASSLAGQGERYEQYF.

CDR3 sequence reads: CASSVSGDGQPQHF. DNA for the CDR3: TGTGCCAGCAGTGTTTCAGGGGATGGACAGCCCCAGCATTTT. The J gene is TRBJ1-5, the V gene TRBV28; D is perhaps TRBD1 (6 bases). V lost 5 bases to trimming and J lost 7 bases, with 15 bases between them. Per the germline V gene, CDR1 is MDHEN and CDR2 is SYDVKM. The CDR3 runs to 14 residues.

The chain is built from TRBV28 and TRBJ2-4; 7 nucleotides align to TRBD2. J was trimmed by 14 bases and V by 4 bases; bases with no gene match: 11. The CDR3 length is 13 residues. Germline values: CDR1 MDHEN, CDR2 SYDVKM. Here the CDR3 DNA reads TGTGCCAGCAGTTCTGGCTTTCGGCGGGGGAAGTACTTC. It specifies CASSSGFRRGKYF.

The chain carries TRBV11-1 and TRBJ2-5; TRBD2 aligns across 7 bases. This CDR3 spans 16 amino acids. Germline lookup yields CDR1 SGHAT and CDR2 FQDESV (reference sequence). J gave up 5 bases and V 4 bases, and 13 bases lay outside the gene matches. The CDR3 protein is CASSSSWGGIGETQYF. CDR3 DNA sequence: TGTGCCAGCAGCTCCTCCTGGGGGGGAATCGGGGAGACCCAGTACTTC.

This clone was seen a single time. V is TRBV5-4 and J is TRBJ2-7; the match to TRBD1 covers 7 bases. V dropped 4 bases and J dropped 4; count of bases not matched to a gene: 11. Germline V gene data show CDR1 as SGHNT and CDR2 as YYREEE (reference sequence). The CDR3 consists of 15 residues. CDR3: CASSPGAGTVYEQYF. CDR3 DNA: TGTGCCAGCAGCCCCGGCGCCGGGACAGTTTACGAGCAGTACTTC.

This rearrangement joins TRBV5-6 to TRBJ2-3, with D possibly TRBD1 on 5 matching bases. This CDR3 spans 14 amino acids. Trimming shortened V by 1 base and J by 1 base, and 7 bases separated the two germline ends. Per germline, CDR1 SGHDT and CDR2 YYEEEE. The CDR3 coding sequence is TGTGCCAGCAGCTTGACAGGCCGCACAGATACGCAGTATTTT. This sequence encodes CASSLTGRTDTQYF.

The CDR3 loop is CASSATYRASYYEQYF. The CDR3 DNA is TGTGCCAGCAGTGCAACTTACAGGGCTTCCTACTACGAGCAGTACTTC. The V and J genes are TRBV9 and TRBJ2-7, with D possibly being TRBD1 (6 bases). Trimming pared 5 bases from V and 3 bases from J, leaving 21 bases between. CDR1 and CDR2 (germline): SGDLS, YYNGEE. The CDR3 is made up of 16 amino acids.

The chain uses TRBV4-1 and TRBJ1-5, with 8 positions matching TRBD1. V shed 0 bases, J shed 5 bases, and the junction held 3 bases outside the gene matches. CDR3 length equals 15 residues. Germline lookup yields CDR1 MGHRA and CDR2 YSYEKL. The CDR3 region has the DNA TGCGCCAGCAGCCAAGACCCAGGGGGCTATCAGCCCCAGCATTTT. Its translation: CASSQDPGGYQPQHF.

The chain uses TRBV6-6 and TRBJ1-1; D may be TRBD1 (5 bases). The germline CDR1 and CDR2 sequences are MNHNY and SVGAGI (reference sequence). V lost 0 bases and J lost 3, with 11 bases in between. CDR3 length equals 15 residues. For the CDR3, the DNA is TGTGCCAGCAGTTACTCACCCAGGGTTGACACTGAAGCTTTCTTT. Amino acid sequence: CASSYSPRVDTEAFF.

The chain employs TRBV19 and TRBJ1-3; D call uncertain. V lost 3 bases to trimming and J lost 0 bases, with 9 bases between them. CDR1 is LNHDA and CDR2 is SQIVND in the germline V gene (reference sequence). This CDR3 has 15 residues. CDR3 protein: CASSMTQVSGNTIYF. The CDR3 DNA follows: TGTGCCAGTAGTATGACGCAGGTCTCTGGAAACACCATATATTTT.

The rearrangement links TRBV12-3 or TRBV12-4 to TRBJ2-5, with a tentative D call TRBD2 (7 bases). Trimming shortened V by 8 bases and J by 5 bases, and 15 bases separated the two germline ends. The CDR3 is 13 amino acids. The CDR3 sequence is CASWGGGLETQYF. CDR3 bases: TGTGCCAGCTGGGGAGGGGGTCTGGAGACCCAGTACTTC.